Here is one TCR beta chain with its context. In the study's own analysis: Reference gene primer amplification gave nucleated cell count estimates. Clones were sequenced by immunoSEQ multiplex PCR, and TCRdb holds only the in-frame ones, with some missing. V and J calls and clone size come straight from that table; D and trimming were deduced from the DNA. Among 400,000 to 450,000 clones listed, about 90% were seen once. The data are from a study of blood T cell repertoires in COVID-19. At the level of the study: COVID-19 samples, acute and convalescent, were from the United States, Italy and Spain. In each case, the material was cDNA or gDNA derived from T cells, B-cell-depleted T cells, or PBMCs.

This TCR derives from a man aged 18 to 35 who had recovered from COVID-19. Sequencing was done on a sample of PBMCs or T cells enriched from blood (not recorded which).

The CDR3 DNA follows: TGTGCCAGCAGCCAAGGAGCGGGAGGAAACACCGGGGAGCTGTTTTTT. This codes for CASSQGAGGNTGELFF. The chain links TRBV3-1 (or the pseudogene TRBV3-2) to TRBJ2-2, with 9 bases that match TRBD2. The germline V gene has CDR1 LGHDT and CDR2 YNNKEL (reference sequence). V gave up 1 base and J gave up 2 bases; unmatched junction bases: 2. This CDR3 is built from 16 residues.